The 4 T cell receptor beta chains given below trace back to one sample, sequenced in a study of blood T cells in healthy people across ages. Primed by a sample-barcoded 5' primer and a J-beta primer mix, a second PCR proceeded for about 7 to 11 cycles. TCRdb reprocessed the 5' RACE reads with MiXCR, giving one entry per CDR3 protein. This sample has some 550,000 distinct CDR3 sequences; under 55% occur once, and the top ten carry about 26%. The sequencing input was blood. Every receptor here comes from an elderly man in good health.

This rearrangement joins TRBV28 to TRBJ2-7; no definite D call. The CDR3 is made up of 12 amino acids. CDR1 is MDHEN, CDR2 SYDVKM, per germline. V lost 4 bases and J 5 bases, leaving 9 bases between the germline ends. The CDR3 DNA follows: TGTGCCAGCAGTTCCCCCAACCACGAGCAGTACTTC. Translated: CASSSPNHEQYF.

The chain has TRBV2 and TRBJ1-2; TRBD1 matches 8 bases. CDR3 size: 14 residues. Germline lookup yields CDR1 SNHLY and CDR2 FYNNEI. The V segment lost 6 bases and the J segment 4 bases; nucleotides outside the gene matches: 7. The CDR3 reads CASSQRTGPYGYTF. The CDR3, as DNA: TGTGCCAGCAGCCAACGGACAGGGCCCTATGGCTACACCTTC.

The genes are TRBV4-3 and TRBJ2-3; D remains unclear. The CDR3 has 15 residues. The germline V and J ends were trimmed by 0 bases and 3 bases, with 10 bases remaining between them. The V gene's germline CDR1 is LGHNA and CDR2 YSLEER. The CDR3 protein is CASSQDDVITDTQYF. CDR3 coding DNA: TGCGCCAGCAGCCAAGATGACGTGATTACAGATACGCAGTATTTT.

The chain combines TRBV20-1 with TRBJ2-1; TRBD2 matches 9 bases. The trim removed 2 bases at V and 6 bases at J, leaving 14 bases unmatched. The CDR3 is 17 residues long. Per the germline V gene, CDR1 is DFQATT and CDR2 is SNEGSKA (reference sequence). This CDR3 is CSARRYFSGSTANEQFF. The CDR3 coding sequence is TGCAGTGCTAGAAGGTACTTTAGCGGGAGCACAGCCAATGAGCAGTTCTTC.